Listed below are T cell receptor beta chains from one sample, sequenced in a study of control samples from healthy donors and cancer patients. Assay used: immunoSEQ multiplex PCR; TCRdb lists only in-frame clones, some missing. The profile shows 75,000 to 95,000 clones, 90% of them singletons. Sequencing was carried out using blood. Receptors were obtained from a woman younger than 30 in good health. Both conserved end residues are trimmed from each CDR3. The size of a clone is reported for some rows only, either as once, few or many, or as a class for expanded clones.

size: .; V: TRBV2; J: TRBJ2-7; CDR3: ASSLGQGVS
size: .; V: TRBV6-5; J: TRBJ2-7; CDR3: ASEEGSWYEQY
size: .; V: TRBV12-3/TRBV12-4; J: TRBJ1-5; CDR3: ASSFTLNQPQH
size: .; V: TRBV4-1; J: TRBJ2-7; CDR3: ASSQDLSYEQY
size: .; V: TRBV7-9; J: TRBJ1-2; CDR3: ASSSGTGGDYGYT
size: .; V: TRBV5-1; J: TRBJ2-7; CDR3: ASSLTPGQGFEQY
size: .; V: TRBV9; J: TRBJ2-3; CDR3: ASSVGGGPGTDTQY
size: .; V: TRBV4-1; J: TRBJ2-7; CDR3: ASSQGSGGVYEQY
size: .; V: TRBV5-4; J: TRBJ1-3; CDR3: ASSLFSRGGNTIY
size: .; V: TRBV4-1; J: TRBJ1-2; CDR3: ASSQDDYSNYGYT
size: .; V: TRBV5-5; J: TRBJ1-6; CDR3: ASSLAGSYYNSPLH
size: .; V: TRBV5-1; J: TRBJ2-1; CDR3: ASSLGTGSYNEQF
size: .; V: TRBV2; J: TRBJ2-1; CDR3: ASSGTEQF
size: .; V: TRBV7-9; J: TRBJ1-1; CDR3: ASSTVNGEAF
size: .; V: TRBV4-1; J: TRBJ1-2; CDR3: ASSQEETNYGYT
size: .; V: TRBV27; J: TRBJ2-1; CDR3: ASSISYSQGGNQF
size: .; V: TRBV27; J: TRBJ1-2; CDR3: ASSVGSGLSYGYT
size: once; V: TRBV2; J: TRBJ1-4; CDR3: ASSVWGTDLTNEKLF
size: .; V: TRBV5-1; J: TRBJ1-2; CDR3: ASSLEQGQHGYT
size: .; V: TRBV6-1; J: TRBJ1-1; CDR3: ASSELTGSTEAF
size: .; V: TRBV19; J: TRBJ1-4; CDR3: ASGPWGDEKLF
size: .; V: TRBV9; J: TRBJ1-1; CDR3: ASSVTVQNTEAF
size: .; V: TRBV2; J: TRBJ2-7; CDR3: ASSELAGTYEQY
size: .; V: TRBV19; J: TRBJ2-3; CDR3: ASSVTGTGSDTQY
size: once; V: TRBV28; J: TRBJ1-1; CDR3: ASSLVGRGLSEAF
size: .; V: TRBV7-2; J: TRBJ2-3; CDR3: ASSLVGGGFTDTQY
size: once; V: TRBV15; J: TRBJ2-5; CDR3: ATSRGGSGGLETQY
size: few; V: TRBV7-9; J: TRBJ1-5; CDR3: ASSLVDSNQPQH
size: .; V: TRBV5-1; J: TRBJ1-2; CDR3: ASSLAGTLGGYT
size: .; V: TRBV3-1/TRBV3-2; J: TRBJ2-7; CDR3: ASSPLIAGEVY
size: .; V: TRBV23-1; J: TRBJ2-7; CDR3: ASSQKTGTGAYEQY
size: .; V: TRBV27; J: TRBJ2-7; CDR3: ASSLGTGEQY
size: .; V: TRBV15; J: TRBJ2-5; CDR3: ATSRDWSREDGETQY
size: .; V: TRBV10-3; J: TRBJ2-1; CDR3: ATSGTSGENNEQF
size: .; V: TRBV2; J: TRBJ2-3; CDR3: ASRSGADPRSFSTDTQY
size: .; V: TRBV6-5; J: TRBJ2-3; CDR3: ASRRFGTNTQY
size: .; V: TRBV20-1; J: TRBJ2-5; CDR3: SASGSGGGETQY
size: once; V: TRBV2; J: TRBJ1-2; CDR3: ASRNRDHGYT
size: .; V: TRBV2; J: TRBJ2-7; CDR3: ASSEQDRGLPYEQY
size: .; V: TRBV5-1; J: TRBJ2-2; CDR3: ASSLVGQGREDTGELF
size: .; V: TRBV10-1; J: TRBJ2-7; CDR3: ASSEGLAGASYEQY
size: .; V: TRBV19; J: TRBJ1-1; CDR3: ASSITGDTEAF
size: .; V: TRBV7-3; J: TRBJ1-1; CDR3: ASSLIENTEAF
size: .; V: TRBV7-9; J: TRBJ2-1; CDR3: ASSLDGGRSYNEQF
size: once; V: TRBV10-3; J: TRBJ1-1; CDR3: ATLYARNTEAF
size: .; V: TRBV2; J: TRBJ2-3; CDR3: ASSPRLAGGSTDTQY
size: .; V: TRBV11-2; J: TRBJ2-1; CDR3: ASSLGALLNNEQF
size: .; V: TRBV5-1; J: TRBJ1-4; CDR3: ASTRSTATNEKLF
size: once; V: TRBV11-2; J: TRBJ2-7; CDR3: ASSLFSGYEQY
size: .; V: TRBV19; J: TRBJ1-2; CDR3: ASSIQAGDGYT
size: .; V: TRBV24-1; J: TRBJ1-5; CDR3: ATSEGANQPQH
size: .; V: TRBV7-6; J: TRBJ1-1; CDR3: ASSSLQGNTEAF
size: .; V: TRBV6-5; J: TRBJ1-1; CDR3: ASSPQGRNTEAF
size: .; V: TRBV27; J: TRBJ1-2; CDR3: ASSRGQGYGYT
size: .; V: TRBV5-4; J: TRBJ1-1; CDR3: ASSEPPQTEAEAF
size: .; V: TRBV24-1; J: TRBJ2-3; CDR3: ATSDFRTGGTDTQY
size: .; V: TRBV3-1/TRBV3-2; J: TRBJ1-1; CDR3: ASSQQQGLAEAF